This T cell receptor (beta chain) originates from a study of blood T cell repertoires in COVID-19. The J segment lost 2 bases and the V segment lost 6 bases, leaving 6 bases of the junction unmatched. Per germline, CDR1 SGHNT and CDR2 YYREEE (reference sequence). This CDR3 region has 14 residues. Some clones are missing from TCRdb's copy, which holds only in-frame ones; the method was immunoSEQ multiplex PCR. The table includes about 210,000 clones, about 90% detected once. The specimen sequenced was peripheral blood. This chain connects TRBV5-4 to TRBJ2-7; 9 bases line up with TRBD1. This clonotype was obtained from a young man with active or convalescent COVID-19. The CDR3 nucleotides read TGTGCCAGCACCCCCGGGACAGGGCCCTACGAGCAGTACTTC. Translation gives CASTPGTGPYEQYF. Filled out from reference TRBV5-4 and TRBJ2-7, the complete variable domain reads ETGVTQSPTHLIKTRGQQVTLRCSSQSGHNTVSWYQQALGQGPQFIFQYYREEENGRGNFPPRFSGLQFPNYSSELNVNALELDDSALYLCASTPGTGPYEQYFGPGTRLTVT.